This is a list of T cell receptor beta chains from one sample in a study of cytomegalovirus exposure and HLA in healthy donors. TCRdb keeps only in-frame clones here, not all; method: immunoSEQ multiplex PCR. Found here are about 110,000 clones, roughly 80% of them singletons; the top ten hold roughly 1.5%. Sequencing input: PBMCs. These receptors came from a man aged 50-60 years in good health and CMV-seronegative. The CDR3 runs from the conserved cysteine through the conserved F or W. A D gene is named only where the DNA matches it firmly. Rows may omit the clone size; those that give it use once, few, many or a size class.

size	V	D	J	DNA	CDR3
-	TRBV4-2	-	TRBJ1-2	TGTGCCAGCAGCCAATTCCCTCAGAAAGACTATGGCTACACCTTC	CASSQFPQKDYGYTF
-	TRBV10-1	TRBD1	TRBJ2-2	TGCGCCAGCATGGACAGGGCGAACACCGGGGAGCTGTTTTTT	CASMDRANTGELFF
-	TRBV7-9	-	TRBJ1-1	TGTGCCAGCAGCCGACAGAACACTGAAGCTTTCTTT	CASSRQNTEAFF
-	TRBV6-1	-	TRBJ2-1	TGTGCCAGCAGTGACTTACAGGGTGCCTGGAATGAGCAGTTCTTC	CASSDLQGAWNEQFF
-	TRBV7-9	-	TRBJ2-7	TGTTCCAGCAGCTTAGGCGTCTGGGAGCAGTACTTC	CSSSLGVWEQYF
-	TRBV5-6	TRBD2	TRBJ2-5	TGTGCCAGCAGCCCCGGACTAGCGGGGGGCCAAGAGACCCAGTACTTC	CASSPGLAGGQETQYF
-	TRBV6-5	-	TRBJ2-2	TGTGCCAGCAGTTCTCTTAACACCGGGGAGCTGTTTTTT	CASSSLNTGELFF
-	TRBV30	TRBD1	TRBJ2-7	TGTGCCTGGAGGGATAGGACAGGGAAATTTCACGAGCAGTACTTC	CAWRDRTGKFHEQYF
once	TRBV7-9	TRBD2	TRBJ2-1	TGTGCCAGCAGCTTAACGACTAGCGGGGGGCCTTCCTACAATGAGCAGTTCTTC	CASSLTTSGGPSYNEQFF
-	TRBV10-2	TRBD1	TRBJ1-5	TGCGCCAGCAGTGCTTGGGACAGGGGGGTTGGCAATCAGCCCCAGCATTTT	CASSAWDRGVGNQPQHF
-	TRBV7-2	TRBD2	TRBJ2-3	TGTGCCAGCAGCTTAGTGGGACTAGTAGCAGATACGCAGTATTTT	CASSLVGLVADTQYF
-	TRBV6-6	-	TRBJ1-1	TGTGCCAGCAGCCCGAGTATGAACACTGAAGCTTTCTTT	CASSPSMNTEAFF
-	TRBV7-3	-	TRBJ2-7	TGTGCCAGCAGCTTAACTTCCGAGGCCGAGCAGTACTTC	CASSLTSEAEQYF
-	TRBV7-9	TRBD1	TRBJ1-4	TGTGCCAGCAGCTTAGCGCTAGGACAGGGACGGCCGGTTAATGAAAAACTGTTTTTT	CASSLALGQGRPVNEKLFF
-	TRBV10-3	-	TRBJ1-4	TGTGCCATCAGTCGGGACACAACTAATGAAAAACTGTTTTTT	CAISRDTTNEKLFF
-	TRBV5-1	-	TRBJ2-7	TGCGCCAGCAGCTTGGACGGGGAAACCTACGAGCAGTACTTC	CASSLDGETYEQYF
-	TRBV2	TRBD1	TRBJ1-2	TGTGCCAGCAGGACAGGGCCTAACTATGGCTACACCTTC	CASRTGPNYGYTF
-	TRBV6-1	-	TRBJ2-3	TGTGCCAGCAGTGCTGACCAGGCGCCAAGCACAGATACGCAGTATTTT	CASSADQAPSTDTQYF
-	TRBV6-6	-	TRBJ2-5	TGTGCCAGCAGGCAGGTTATACAGGAGACCCAGTACTTC	CASRQVIQETQYF
-	TRBV6-1	-	TRBJ2-7	TGTGCCAGCCGGTCCGAGGTCAGCTCCTACGAGCAGTACTTC	CASRSEVSSYEQYF
-	TRBV19	TRBD1	TRBJ2-5	TGTGCCAGTAGCCCAGGACAGGGGGACGGAGAGACCCAGTACTTC	CASSPGQGDGETQYF
-	TRBV11-2	-	TRBJ1-1	TGTGCCAGCAGCTCGTACGCTGGGGCGAACACTGAAGCTTTCTTT	CASSSYAGANTEAFF
-	TRBV6-6	-	TRBJ1-3	TGTGCCAGCAGTTCGGGACTGGGAAACACCATATATTTT	CASSSGLGNTIYF
-	TRBV6-5	-	TRBJ1-4	TGTGCCAGCAGCTCCCCGGGGGGCAATGAAAAACTGTTTTTT	CASSSPGGNEKLFF
-	TRBV7-6	-	TRBJ1-1	TGTGCCAGCAGCTCCGAGGTCGGTACCACTGAAGCTTTCTTT	CASSSEVGTTEAFF
few	TRBV6-6	TRBD1	TRBJ1-1	TGTGCCAGCACCTACCCGGGACAGAAGAACACTGAAGCTTTCTTT	CASTYPGQKNTEAFF
once	TRBV18	-	TRBJ1-3	TGTGCCAGCTCACCGACACAGGGCACACCTGGAAACACCATATATTTT	CASSPTQGTPGNTIYF
-	TRBV19	-	TRBJ2-1	TGTGCCAGTAGTAACCTAGACCGGTTAGACTACAATGAGCAGTTCTTC	CASSNLDRLDYNEQFF
-	TRBV13	-	TRBJ2-1	TGTGCCAGCAGCCCACCCCTAGCCTACAATGAGCAGTTCTTC	CASSPPLAYNEQFF
-	TRBV27	TRBD1	TRBJ1-2	TGTGCCAGCAGTGGACAGGGGACGTATCGCTACACCTTC	CASSGQGTYRYTF
-	TRBV6-5	TRBD1	TRBJ1-1	TGTGCCAGCAGAAGCACAGGGGCTGGGGCAGCTTTCTTT	CASRSTGAGAAFF
-	TRBV5-1	TRBD1	TRBJ1-5	TGCGCCAGCAGCTTGGCCGGACAGGCCAATCAGCCCCAGCATTTT	CASSLAGQANQPQHF
-	TRBV7-2	-	TRBJ2-2	TGTGCCAGCAGCCCCGCCCTTTTACTCACCGGGGAGCTGTTTTTT	CASSPALLLTGELFF
-	TRBV6-5	TRBD1	TRBJ1-2	TGTGCCAGCAGTTTCTCCGGGACAGCGGAGGGCTACACCTTC	CASSFSGTAEGYTF
once	TRBV11-2	TRBD1	TRBJ2-3	TGTGCCAGCAGCACACAGGGGATAGGTAGGGATACGCAGTATTTT	CASSTQGIGRDTQYF
few	TRBV18	-	TRBJ1-1	TGTGCCAGCTCATCAACAGAGAACACTGAAGCTTTCTTT	CASSSTENTEAFF
-	TRBV29-1	-	TRBJ2-7	TGCAGCGTTGGGAAGGGAGTGAACGAGCAGTACTTC	CSVGKGVNEQYF
-	TRBV7-8	-	TRBJ1-4	TGTGCCAGCAGCCGACAGGCGCCGAATGAAAAACTGTTTTTT	CASSRQAPNEKLFF
-	TRBV9	-	TRBJ1-1	TGTGCCAGCAGCGTAGATCCAGGCCGGGGAACTGAAGCTTTCTTT	CASSVDPGRGTEAFF
-	TRBV18	TRBD1	TRBJ2-1	TGTGCCAGCTCACCCGGTAGGGGGCGCCGAAATTACAATGAGCAGTTCTTC	CASSPGRGRRNYNEQFF
-	TRBV7-2	-	TRBJ1-5	TGTGCCAGCGCCCTAGGGGGAGGGCGAAATCAGCCCCAGCATTTT	CASALGGGRNQPQHF
-	TRBV4-1	TRBD2	TRBJ2-3	TGCGCCAGCAGCCAAGGGGGACTGGGACTAGCGAACACAGATACGCAGTATTTT	CASSQGGLGLANTDTQYF
-	TRBV18	-	TRBJ1-1	TGTGCCAGCTCACCAAGGCAGGTGGGCACTGAAGCTTTCTTT	CASSPRQVGTEAFF
-	TRBV9	-	TRBJ1-1	TGTGCCAGCAGCGCCCAGGGGCACATGAACACTGAAGCTTTCTTT	CASSAQGHMNTEAFF
few	TRBV6-5	-	TRBJ1-1	TGTGCCAGCAGTTACGCCGAGGCCACTGAAGCTTTCTTT	CASSYAEATEAFF
once	TRBV4-1	-	TRBJ2-1	TGCGCCAGCAGCCAAGATGTCTCGAGCGGACTTGAGCAGTTCTTC	CASSQDVSSGLEQFF
-	TRBV19	-	TRBJ2-3	TGTGCCAGTAGTATAGGTTCCGGTCAGGGCACAGATACGCAGTATTTT	CASSIGSGQGTDTQYF
-	TRBV10-3	-	TRBJ1-1	TGTGCCATCATTGTCGATGGGGCCCGGGGGACTGAAGCTTTCTTT	CAIIVDGARGTEAFF